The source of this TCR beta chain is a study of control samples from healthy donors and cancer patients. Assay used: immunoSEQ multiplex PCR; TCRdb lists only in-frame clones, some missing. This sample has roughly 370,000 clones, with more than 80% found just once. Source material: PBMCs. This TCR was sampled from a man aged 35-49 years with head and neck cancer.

The CDR3 region has the DNA TGTGCCTGGACTAATTCTTTTAACTATGGCTACACCTTC. Protein product: CAWTNSFNYGYTF. The V call is TRBV30, the J call TRBJ1-2; D is ambiguous. The length of the CDR3 is 13 residues. V dropped 4 bases and J dropped 1 base, with 10 bases sitting between them. Germline V gene sequence: CDR1 GTSNPN, CDR2 SVGIG (reference sequence).